Shown below are 25 T cell receptor beta chains from a single sample sequenced in a study of blood T cell repertoires in COVID-19. Measured with immunoSEQ multiplex PCR; TCRdb has only the in-frame clones, and not every one. Among approximately 300,000 clones listed, roughly 87% were seen once. The sample was peripheral blood. Source of these receptors: a man aged 18 to 29 with active or convalescent COVID-19.

This clone was recorded only once. The rearrangement links TRBV6-5 to TRBJ1-2, with D possibly matching TRBD1 (6 bases). CDR1 is MNHEY and CDR2 is SVGAGI in the germline V gene. V was clipped by 4 bases and J by 5 bases, with 11 bases between them. This CDR3 contains 13 residues. The DNA of the CDR3 is TGTGCCAGCAGTTCCTCGGGACAATATGGCTACACCTTC. It specifies CASSSSGQYGYTF.

V and J are TRBV11-2 and TRBJ1-1, with D uncertain. V lost 2 bases and J 11 bases, leaving 9 bases between the germline ends. Germline V gene lookup returns CDR1 SGHAT and CDR2 FQNNGV. This CDR3 contains 11 residues. CDR3 sequence reads: CASSLPGEAFF. Written as DNA, the CDR3 is TGTGCCAGCAGCTTACCTGGAGAGGCTTTCTTT.

The chain is built from TRBV18 and TRBJ2-7; a weak D match, TRBD1 (7 bases). The CDR3 extends over 16 amino acids. Trimming pared 3 bases from V and 0 bases from J, leaving 15 bases between. Germline V gene data show CDR1 as KGHSH and CDR2 as LQKENI. The CDR3 sequence is CASSPWAGGGSYEQYF. The CDR3 DNA sequence: TGTGCCAGCTCACCGTGGGCAGGGGGAGGCTCCTACGAGCAGTACTTC.

V is TRBV7-8 and J is TRBJ1-1; TRBD1 aligns across 10 bases. The CDR3 consists of 13 residues. The germline gives CDR1 SGHVS, CDR2 FQNEAQ. Trimming removed 3 bases from V and 6 bases from J; junction bases left unmatched: 1. The CDR3 nucleotides read TGTGCCAGCAGCTTTGGGACAGGGGCTGAAGCTTTCTTT. Translated: CASSFGTGAEAFF.

The rearrangement joins TRBV19 to TRBJ1-6; D call uncertain. Germline V CDR1 and CDR2: LNHDA, SQIVND (reference sequence). Trimming took off 5 bases at V and 3 bases at J, with 8 bases between the two ends. The CDR3 is made up of 14 amino acids. The CDR3 nucleotides read TGTGCCAGTAGTCAGGTCCGCTATAATTCACCCCTCCACTTT. Amino acid sequence: CASSQVRYNSPLHF.

The rearrangement uses TRBV11-2 and TRBJ1-2; TRBD1 is a possible D gene (5 bases). The CDR3 has 13 residues. Trimming cost V 1 base and J 10 bases, with 13 bases left between them. CDR1 is SGHAT, CDR2 FQNNGV, per germline. This chain's CDR3 is CASSLGGLDVYTF. Written as DNA, the CDR3 is TGTGCCAGCAGCTTAGGGGGACTGGATGTCTACACCTTC. Complete variable domain (other parts from reference TRBV11-2 and TRBJ1-2): EAGVAQSPRYKIIEKRQSVAFWCNPISGHATLYWYQQILGQGPKLLIQFQNNGVVDDSQLPKDRFSAERLKGVDSTLKIQPAKLEDSAVYLCASSLGGLDVYTFGSGTRLTVV.

This clone occurred a few times. In DNA, the CDR3 is TGCGCCAGCAGCCCCGTAATTATGTATCAGCCCCAGCATTTT. Protein sequence: CASSPVIMYQPQHF. The chain uses TRBV5-1 and TRBJ1-5, with D unclear. The CDR3 has 14 residues. Germline V gene lookup returns CDR1 SGHRS and CDR2 YFSETQ. V gave up 4 bases and J gave up 5 bases, with 13 bases separating them. Supplemented by reference TRBV5-1 and TRBJ1-5, the full variable domain reads KAGVTQTPRYLIKTRGQQVTLSCSPISGHRSVSWYQQTPGQGLQFLFEYFSETQRNKGNFPGRFSGRQFSNSRSEMNVSTLELGDSALYLCASSPVIMYQPQHFGDGTRLSIL.

The chain is built from TRBV27 and TRBJ1-5; maybe TRBD1 (6 bases). The V gene lost 2 bases and the J gene lost 5 bases, with 10 bases spanning the gap. The CDR3 spans 14 residues. From germline, CDR1 is MNHEY and CDR2 SMNVEV (reference sequence). CDR3 nucleotides: TGTGCCAGCAGTTTACAGGGGAACTATCAGCCCCAGCATTTT. The encoded protein is CASSLQGNYQPQHF.

The chain carries TRBV4-3 and TRBJ1-4, with 8 nucleotides matching TRBD1. Trimming at V came to 1 base and at J to 4 bases, leaving 2 bases not matched to a gene. CDR3 size: 15 residues. Looked up from germline, CDR1 is LGHNA and CDR2 is YSLEER. The CDR3 coding sequence is TGCGCCAGCAGCCAAGGACAGGGGTTTAATGAAAAACTGTTTTTT. It translates to CASSQGQGFNEKLFF.

The chain couples TRBV4-1 to TRBJ2-3; 7 nucleotides line up with TRBD2. The CDR3 is 15 amino acids. V shed 1 base and J 4 bases; nucleotides not matched to a gene: 5. Per the germline V gene, CDR1 is MGHRA and CDR2 is YSYEKL. The DNA for the CDR3 is TGCGCCAGCAGCCAAGTTGCGGGGGTGCCAGATACGCAGTATTTT. The encoded protein is CASSQVAGVPDTQYF.

The gene calls are TRBV21-1 and TRBJ1-4. TRBV21-1 is noted as a pseudogene. CDR3 length: 19 residues. The CDR3 loop reads CASSKGPLGEFATNEKLFF. The CDR3 DNA is TGTGCCAGCAGCAAAGGGCCCCTTGGGGAGTTTGCAACTAATGAAAAACTGTTTTTT.

V gene TRBV19 combines with J gene TRBJ2-4; 7 bases match TRBD2. The CDR3 consists of 16 residues. With 5 bases clipped from V and 2 bases from J, the junction kept 9 bases outside the gene matches. Germline loops: CDR1 LNHDA, CDR2 SQIVND (reference sequence). In nucleotides, the CDR3 is TGTGCCAGTAGTTGGTTGGGCGGGAGTCCCAAAAACATTCAGTACTTC. Its protein is CASSWLGGSPKNIQYF.

V is TRBV5-6 and J is TRBJ2-2, with D unresolved. The germline CDR1 and CDR2 sequences are SGHDT and YYEEEE. This CDR3 is built from 19 residues. Trimming stripped 2 bases from V and 0 bases from J, with 20 bases between. This CDR3 is CASSFSPVLDRANTGELFF. Written as DNA, the CDR3 is TGTGCCAGCAGCTTCTCCCCCGTTTTAGATCGTGCGAACACCGGGGAGCTGTTTTTT. The full variable domain, its missing parts supplied by reference TRBV5-6 and TRBJ2-2, is DAGVTQSPTHLIKTRGQQVTLRCSPKSGHDTVSWYQQALGQGPQFIFQYYEEEERQRGNFPDRFSGHQFPNYSSELNVNALLLGDSALYLCASSFSPVLDRANTGELFFGEGSRLTVL.

The gene calls are TRBV6-5 and TRBJ1-2; tentative D call: TRBD1 (6 bases). The CDR3 length is 14 residues. Trimming left V 0 bases short and J 13 bases short, with 18 bases between. CDR1 and CDR2 (germline): MNHEY, SVGAGI. CDR3 nucleotide sequence: TGTGCCAGCAGTTACTCGGGAGGGTCGGGGGCGCTCACCTTC. Residues: CASSYSGGSGALTF.

This sequence joins TRBV9 and TRBJ2-1, with D possibly TRBD1 on 5 matching bases. The CDR3 spans 12 residues. Trimming took off 4 bases at V and 6 bases at J, with 8 bases between the two ends. Germline V gene sequence: CDR1 SGDLS, CDR2 YYNGEE. The CDR3 DNA is TGTGCCAGCAGCAAGACAGCCAATGAGCAGTTCTTC. It codes for CASSKTANEQFF.

There are a few counts of this clone. The genes are TRBV3-1 (or the pseudogene TRBV3-2) and TRBJ2-7; D may be TRBD2 (6 bases). CDR1 is LGHDT and CDR2 is YNNKEL in the germline V gene (reference sequence). This CDR3 has 14 residues. V lost 4 bases, J lost 3 bases, and 13 bases lay in between. DNA of the CDR3: TGTGCCAGCAGCCGCTCGGGGGACCGCTACGAGCAGTACTTC. It yields the protein CASSRSGDRYEQYF.

The chain joins TRBV27 to TRBJ2-7; TRBD2 matches at 10 bases. This CDR3 is built from 17 residues. The junction had 11 bases not matched to a gene; V was cut back by 3 bases and J by 3 bases. The germline V gene encodes CDR1 MNHEY and CDR2 SMNVEV (reference sequence). The chain's CDR3 is CASSFAGLVAGGYEQYF. CDR3 coding DNA: TGTGCCAGCAGTTTTGCGGGTTTGGTAGCGGGAGGCTACGAGCAGTACTTC.

Comment on this clone: The identical CDR3 is also encoded by other nucleotide sequences in the sample. This rearrangement joins TRBV5-5 to TRBJ1-6, with D possibly matching TRBD1 (6 bases). The CDR3 runs to 13 residues. CDR1 and CDR2 (germline): SGHKS, YYEKEE (reference sequence). Deletions cut 4 bases from V and 7 bases from J, with 9 bases between. CDR3 loop: CASSRTENSPLHF. CDR3 coding DNA: TGTGCCAGCAGCAGGACAGAGAATTCACCCCTCCACTTT.

The rearrangement uses TRBV15 and TRBJ1-6; tentative D call: TRBD1 (6 bases). The length of the CDR3 is 15 residues. Trimming pared 2 bases from V and 5 bases from J, leaving 10 bases between. The germline V gene encodes CDR1 LNHNV and CDR2 YYDKDF (reference sequence). In nucleotides, the CDR3 is TGTGCCACCAGCAGAAGGGGACACAATAATTCACCCCTCCACTTT. This gives the protein CATSRRGHNNSPLHF.

The V and J genes are TRBV19 and TRBJ1-5; D is possibly TRBD1 (5 bases). Per the germline V gene, CDR1 is LNHDA and CDR2 is SQIVND (reference sequence). CDR3 length: 15 amino acids. The V end lost 6 bases, the J end lost 0 bases, and 12 bases lay between the germline ends. In DNA, the CDR3 is TGTGCCAGTAGAAACAGGTACTATAGCAATCAGCCCCAGCATTTT. The encoded protein is CASRNRYYSNQPQHF.

This clone has a single count. This chain links TRBV28 with TRBJ1-4; 7 nucleotides agree with TRBD1. CDR1 is MDHEN and CDR2 is SYDVKM in the germline V gene. With 6 bases clipped from V and 7 bases from J, the junction kept 8 bases outside the gene matches. This CDR3 spans 14 amino acids. As DNA, the CDR3 is TGTGCCAGCAGAATCCGATACAGGGGTGAAAAACTGTTTTTT. Translation: CASRIRYRGEKLFF. The full variable domain, in which reference TRBV28 and TRBJ1-4 provide the parts outside the CDR3, is DVKVTQSSRYLVKRTGEKVFLECVQDMDHENMFWYRQDPGLGLRLIYFSYDVKMKEKGDIPEGYSVSREKKERFSLILESASTNQTSMYLCASRIRYRGEKLFFGSGTQLSVL.

This clone appeared once. The genes are TRBV11-3 and TRBJ2-2; D is uncertain. Germline CDR1 is SGHNT and CDR2 is YENEEA. There are 17 residues in the CDR3. V shed 5 bases and J shed 0 bases, with 16 bases lying between them. CDR3 protein: CASSPTKNSANTGELFF. The CDR3 DNA sequence: TGTGCCAGCAGCCCTACCAAAAACTCCGCGAACACCGGGGAGCTGTTTTTT. Full variable domain (rest looked up from reference TRBV11-3 and TRBJ2-2): EAGVVQSPRYKIIEKKQPVAFWCNPISGHNTLYWYLQNLGQGPELLIRYENEEAVDDSQLPKDRFSAERLKGVDSTLKIQPAELGDSAVYLCASSPTKNSANTGELFFGEGSRLTVL.

In its sample, this clone was seen once. The chain links TRBV18 to TRBJ1-4; D not certain. The CDR3 is 13 amino acids. Trimming pared 5 bases from V and 5 bases from J, leaving 9 bases between. CDR1 KGHSH and CDR2 LQKENI come from the germline V gene. The CDR3 is CASSGGINEKLFF. As DNA, the CDR3 is TGTGCCAGCTCAGGCGGCATCAATGAAAAACTGTTTTTT.

This clone has only one observation. This chain links TRBV9 with TRBJ2-1; 7 bases are a match to TRBD1. The CDR3 is 16 amino acids. J lost 6 bases, V lost 0 bases, and 9 bases had no gene match. The V gene's germline CDR1 is SGDLS and CDR2 YYNGEE. The CDR3 region has the DNA TGTGCCAGCAGCGTAGGGGTTGGGGACAGAGCCAATGAGCAGTTCTTC. Protein product: CASSVGVGDRANEQFF.

This rearrangement joins TRBV7-9 to TRBJ2-7, with D tentatively TRBD1 (5 bases). The CDR3 extends over 12 amino acids. V was shortened by 5 bases and J by 6 bases, with 11 bases between the two germline ends. CDR1 SEHNR and CDR2 FQNEAQ come from the germline V gene (reference sequence). The CDR3 region is CASSTDSREQYF. The CDR3 region has the DNA TGTGCCAGCAGCACCGACAGCCGCGAGCAGTACTTC.